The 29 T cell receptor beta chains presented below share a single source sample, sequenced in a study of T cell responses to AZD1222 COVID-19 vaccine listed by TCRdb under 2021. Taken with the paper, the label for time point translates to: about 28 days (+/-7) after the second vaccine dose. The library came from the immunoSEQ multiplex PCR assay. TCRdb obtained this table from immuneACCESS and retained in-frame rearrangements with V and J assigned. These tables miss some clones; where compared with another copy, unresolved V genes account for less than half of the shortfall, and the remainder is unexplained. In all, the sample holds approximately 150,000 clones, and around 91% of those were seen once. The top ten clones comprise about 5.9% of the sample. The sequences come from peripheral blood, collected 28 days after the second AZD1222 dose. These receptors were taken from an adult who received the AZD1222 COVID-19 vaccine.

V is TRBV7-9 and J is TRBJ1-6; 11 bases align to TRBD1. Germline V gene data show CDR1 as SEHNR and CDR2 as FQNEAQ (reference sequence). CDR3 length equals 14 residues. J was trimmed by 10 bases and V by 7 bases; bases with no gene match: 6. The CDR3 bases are TGTGCCAGCACCTGGGACAGGGGGGACTCACCCCTCCACTTT. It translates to CASTWDRGDSPLHF.

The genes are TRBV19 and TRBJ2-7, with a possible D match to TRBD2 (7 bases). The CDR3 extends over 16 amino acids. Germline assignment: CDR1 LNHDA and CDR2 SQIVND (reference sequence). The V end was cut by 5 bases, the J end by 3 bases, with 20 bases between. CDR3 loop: CASSSGGTSGLYEQYF. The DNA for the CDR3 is TGTGCCAGTAGTTCCGGGGGGACATCAGGCCTCTACGAGCAGTACTTC.

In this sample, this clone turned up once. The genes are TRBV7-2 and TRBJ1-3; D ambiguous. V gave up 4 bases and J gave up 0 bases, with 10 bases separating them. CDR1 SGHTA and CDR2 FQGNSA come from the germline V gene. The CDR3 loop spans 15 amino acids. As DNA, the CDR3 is TGTGCCAGCAGCTCCGGACTCCTCTCTGGAAACACCATATATTTT. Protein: CASSSGLLSGNTIYF.

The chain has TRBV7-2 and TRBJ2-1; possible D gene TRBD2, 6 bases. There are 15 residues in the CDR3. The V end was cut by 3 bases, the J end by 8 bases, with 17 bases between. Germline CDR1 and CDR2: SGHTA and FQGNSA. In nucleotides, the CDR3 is TGTGCCAGCAGCTTGAGAGTAGCGGCACGGGATGAGCAGTTCTTC. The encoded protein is CASSLRVAARDEQFF.

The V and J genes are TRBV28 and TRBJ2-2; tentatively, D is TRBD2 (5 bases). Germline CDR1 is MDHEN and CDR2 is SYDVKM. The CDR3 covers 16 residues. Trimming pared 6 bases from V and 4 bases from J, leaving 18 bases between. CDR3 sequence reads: CASSSPVATSTGELFF. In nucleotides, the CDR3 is TGTGCCAGCAGCTCCCCGGTAGCGACGAGCACCGGGGAGCTGTTTTTT.

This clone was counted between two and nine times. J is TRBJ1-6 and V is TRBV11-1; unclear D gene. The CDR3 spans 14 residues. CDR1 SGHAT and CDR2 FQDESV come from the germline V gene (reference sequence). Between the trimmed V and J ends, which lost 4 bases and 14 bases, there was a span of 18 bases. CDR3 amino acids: CASSSDPDSKALHF. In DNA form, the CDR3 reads TGTGCCAGCAGCTCAGACCCGGATAGTAAAGCCCTCCACTTT.

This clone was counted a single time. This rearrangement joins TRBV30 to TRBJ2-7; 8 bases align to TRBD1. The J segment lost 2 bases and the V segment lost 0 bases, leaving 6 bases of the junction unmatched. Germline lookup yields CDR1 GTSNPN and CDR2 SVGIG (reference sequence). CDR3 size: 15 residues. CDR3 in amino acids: CAWSVPEGQAYEQYF. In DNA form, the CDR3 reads TGTGCCTGGAGTGTACCCGAGGGACAGGCCTACGAGCAGTACTTC.

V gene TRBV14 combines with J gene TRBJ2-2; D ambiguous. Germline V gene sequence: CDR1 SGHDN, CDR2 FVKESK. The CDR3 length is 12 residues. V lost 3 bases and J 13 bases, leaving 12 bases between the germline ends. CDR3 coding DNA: TGTGCCAGCAGCCATGGTGCGCTGCGGCTGTTTTTT. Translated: CASSHGALRLFF.

In DNA, the CDR3 is TGCGCCAGCAGCCAAGAGGGACTCAGGGGAGGGTCAGAGACCCAGTACTTC. Its protein is CASSQEGLRGGSETQYF. V is TRBV4-1 and J is TRBJ2-5; weak D call: TRBD2 (7 bases). V lost 0 bases and J lost 4, with 18 bases in between. Germline CDR1 is MGHRA and CDR2 is YSYEKL. The CDR3 totals 17 residues.

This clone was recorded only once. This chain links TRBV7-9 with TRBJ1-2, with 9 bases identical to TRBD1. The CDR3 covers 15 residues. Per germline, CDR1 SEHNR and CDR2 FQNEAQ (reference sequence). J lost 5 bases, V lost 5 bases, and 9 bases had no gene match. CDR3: CASSRITGGAYGYTF. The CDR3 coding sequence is TGTGCCAGCAGCCGAATTACAGGGGGCGCTTATGGCTACACCTTC.

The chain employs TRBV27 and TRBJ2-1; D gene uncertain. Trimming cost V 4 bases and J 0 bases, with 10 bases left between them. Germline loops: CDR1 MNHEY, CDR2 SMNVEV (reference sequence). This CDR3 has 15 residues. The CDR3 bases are TGTGCCAGCAGTTCCTCTCTAAGCTCCTACAATGAGCAGTTCTTC. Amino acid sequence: CASSSSLSSYNEQFF.

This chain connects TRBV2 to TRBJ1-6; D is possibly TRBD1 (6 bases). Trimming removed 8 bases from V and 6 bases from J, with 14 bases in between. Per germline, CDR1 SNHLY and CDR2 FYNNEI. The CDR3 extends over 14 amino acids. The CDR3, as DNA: TGTGCCAGCCTACAGGGTGGTCTTAATTCACCCCTCCACTTT. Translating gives CASLQGGLNSPLHF.

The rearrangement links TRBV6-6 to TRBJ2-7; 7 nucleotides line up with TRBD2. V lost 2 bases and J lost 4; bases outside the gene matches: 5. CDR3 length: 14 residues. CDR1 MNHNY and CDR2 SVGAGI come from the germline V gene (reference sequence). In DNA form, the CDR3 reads TGTGCCAGCAGTTACGGGGGGGGAGGTTACGAGCAGTACTTC. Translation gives CASSYGGGGYEQYF.

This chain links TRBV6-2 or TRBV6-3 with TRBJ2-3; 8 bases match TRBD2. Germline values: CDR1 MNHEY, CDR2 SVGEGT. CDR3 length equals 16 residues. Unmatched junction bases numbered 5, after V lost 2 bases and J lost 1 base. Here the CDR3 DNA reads TGTGCCAGCAGTTACCGTGGGCGGGAGGGCACAGATACGCAGTATTTT. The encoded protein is CASSYRGREGTDTQYF.

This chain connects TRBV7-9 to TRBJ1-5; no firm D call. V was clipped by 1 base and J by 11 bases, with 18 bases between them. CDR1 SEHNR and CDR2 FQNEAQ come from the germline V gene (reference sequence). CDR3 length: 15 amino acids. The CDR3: CASSLGGSAIVAQHF. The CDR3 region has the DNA TGTGCCAGCAGCTTAGGAGGCAGCGCGATAGTGGCCCAGCATTTT. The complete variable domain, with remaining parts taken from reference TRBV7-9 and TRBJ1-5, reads DTGVSQNPRHKITKRGQNVTFRCDPISEHNRLYWYRQTLGQGPEFLTYFQNEAQLEKSRLLSDRFSAERPKGSFSTLEIQRTEQGDSAMYLCASSLGGSAIVAQHFGDGTRLSIL.

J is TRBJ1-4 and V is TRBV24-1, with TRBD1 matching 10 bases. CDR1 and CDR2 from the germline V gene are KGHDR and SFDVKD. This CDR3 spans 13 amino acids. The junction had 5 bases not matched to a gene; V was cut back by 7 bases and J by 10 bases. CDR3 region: CATRDRGGGKLFF. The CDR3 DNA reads TGTGCCACCAGGGACAGGGGGGGCGGAAAACTGTTTTTT.

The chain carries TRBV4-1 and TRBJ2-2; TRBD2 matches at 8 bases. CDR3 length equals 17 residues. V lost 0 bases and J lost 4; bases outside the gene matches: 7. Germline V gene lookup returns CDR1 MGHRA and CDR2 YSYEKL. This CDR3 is CASSQDETSAFTGELFF. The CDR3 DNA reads TGCGCCAGCAGCCAAGATGAGACTAGCGCTTTCACCGGGGAGCTGTTTTTT.

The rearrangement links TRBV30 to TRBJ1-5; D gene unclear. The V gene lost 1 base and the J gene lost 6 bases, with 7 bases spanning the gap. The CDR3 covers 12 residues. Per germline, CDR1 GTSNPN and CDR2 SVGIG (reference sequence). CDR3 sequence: CAWSGDSQPQHF. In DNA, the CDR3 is TGTGCCTGGAGTGGGGATAGTCAGCCCCAGCATTTT.

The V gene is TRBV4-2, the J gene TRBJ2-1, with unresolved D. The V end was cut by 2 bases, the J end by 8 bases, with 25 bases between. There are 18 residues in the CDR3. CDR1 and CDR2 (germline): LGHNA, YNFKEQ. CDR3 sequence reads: CASSQSLSSPALNDEQFF. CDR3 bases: TGTGCCAGCAGCCAATCCTTGAGTTCTCCGGCCCTAAATGATGAGCAGTTCTTC.

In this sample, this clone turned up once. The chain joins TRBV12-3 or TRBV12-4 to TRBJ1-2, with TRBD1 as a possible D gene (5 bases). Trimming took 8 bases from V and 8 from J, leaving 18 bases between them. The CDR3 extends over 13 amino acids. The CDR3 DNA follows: TGTGCCAGCGGGGCTGGGTCCGGCGGGGGCTACACCTTC. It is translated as CASGAGSGGGYTF.

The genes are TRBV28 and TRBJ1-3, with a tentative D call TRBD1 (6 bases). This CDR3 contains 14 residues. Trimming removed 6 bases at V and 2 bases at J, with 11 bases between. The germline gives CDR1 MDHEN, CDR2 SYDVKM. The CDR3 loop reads CASRRTATGNTIYF. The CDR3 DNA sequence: TGTGCCAGCAGGCGGACAGCGACTGGAAACACCATATATTTT.

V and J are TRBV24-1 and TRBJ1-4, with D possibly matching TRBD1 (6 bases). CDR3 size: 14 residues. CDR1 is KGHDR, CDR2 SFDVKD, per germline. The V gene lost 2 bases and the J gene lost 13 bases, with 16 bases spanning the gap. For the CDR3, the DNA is TGTGCCACCAGTGATTCAGGGGACACGGTTGGACTGTTTTTT. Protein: CATSDSGDTVGLFF.

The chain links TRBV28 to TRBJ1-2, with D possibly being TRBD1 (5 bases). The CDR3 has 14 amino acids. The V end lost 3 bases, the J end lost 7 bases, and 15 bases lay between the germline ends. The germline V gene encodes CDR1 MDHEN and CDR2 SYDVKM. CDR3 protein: CASSFGGGMGGYTF. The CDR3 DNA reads TGTGCCAGCAGTTTCGGGGGGGGAATGGGTGGCTACACCTTC.

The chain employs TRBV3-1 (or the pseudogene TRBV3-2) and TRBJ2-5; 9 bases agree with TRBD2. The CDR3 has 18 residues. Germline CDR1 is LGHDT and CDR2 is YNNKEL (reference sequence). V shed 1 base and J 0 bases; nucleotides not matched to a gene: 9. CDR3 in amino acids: CASSQGWTSATDQETQYF. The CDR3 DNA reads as TGTGCCAGCAGCCAAGGGTGGACTAGCGCTACTGACCAAGAGACCCAGTACTTC.

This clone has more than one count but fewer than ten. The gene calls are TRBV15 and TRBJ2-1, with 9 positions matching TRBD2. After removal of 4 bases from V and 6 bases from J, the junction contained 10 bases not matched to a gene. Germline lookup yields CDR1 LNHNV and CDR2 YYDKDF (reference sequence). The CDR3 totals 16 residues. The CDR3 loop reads CATSTDRASGTNEQFF. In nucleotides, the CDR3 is TGTGCCACCAGCACCGATCGGGCTAGCGGGACCAATGAGCAGTTCTTC.

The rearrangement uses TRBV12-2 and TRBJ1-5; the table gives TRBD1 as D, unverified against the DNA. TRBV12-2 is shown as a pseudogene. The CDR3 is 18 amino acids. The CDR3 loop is CASRLGRFKGAGDQPQHF. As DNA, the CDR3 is TGTGCAAGTCGCTTAGGACGTTTTAAGGGGGCAGGGGATCAGCCCCAGCATTTT.

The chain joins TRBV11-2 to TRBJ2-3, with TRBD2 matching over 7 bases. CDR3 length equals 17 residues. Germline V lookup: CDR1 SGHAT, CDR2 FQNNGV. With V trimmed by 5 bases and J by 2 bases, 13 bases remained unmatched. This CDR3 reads CASSVTPAGSLTDTQYF. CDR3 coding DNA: TGTGCCAGCAGCGTAACCCCAGCGGGGAGCCTCACAGATACGCAGTATTTT.

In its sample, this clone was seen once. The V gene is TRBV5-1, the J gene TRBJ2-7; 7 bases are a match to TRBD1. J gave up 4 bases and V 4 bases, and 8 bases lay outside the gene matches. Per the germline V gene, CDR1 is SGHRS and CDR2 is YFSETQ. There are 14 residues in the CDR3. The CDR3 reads CASSQQGNNYEQYF. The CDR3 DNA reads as TGCGCCAGCAGCCAACAGGGGAATAATTACGAGCAGTACTTC.

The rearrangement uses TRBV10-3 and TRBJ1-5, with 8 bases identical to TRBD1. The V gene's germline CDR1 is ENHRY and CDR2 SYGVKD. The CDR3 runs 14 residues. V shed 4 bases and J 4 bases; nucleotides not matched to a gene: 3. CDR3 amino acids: CAISARQGNQPQHF. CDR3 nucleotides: TGTGCCATCAGTGCCAGACAGGGGAATCAGCCCCAGCATTTT.